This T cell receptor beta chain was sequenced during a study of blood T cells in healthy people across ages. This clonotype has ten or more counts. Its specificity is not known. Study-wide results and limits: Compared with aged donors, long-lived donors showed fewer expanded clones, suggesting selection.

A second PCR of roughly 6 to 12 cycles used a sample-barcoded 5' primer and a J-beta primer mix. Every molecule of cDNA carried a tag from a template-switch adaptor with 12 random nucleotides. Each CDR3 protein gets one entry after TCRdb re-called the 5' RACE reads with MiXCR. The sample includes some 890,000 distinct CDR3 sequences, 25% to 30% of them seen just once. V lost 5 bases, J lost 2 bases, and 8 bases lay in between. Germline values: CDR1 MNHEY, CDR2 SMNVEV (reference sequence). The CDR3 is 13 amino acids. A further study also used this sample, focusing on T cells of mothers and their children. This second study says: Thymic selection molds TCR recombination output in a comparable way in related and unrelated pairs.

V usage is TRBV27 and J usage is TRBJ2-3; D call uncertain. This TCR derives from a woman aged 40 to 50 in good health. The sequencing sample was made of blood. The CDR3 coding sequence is TGTGCCAGCAGTCCGGACCACACAGATACGCAGTATTTT. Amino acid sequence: CASSPDHTDTQYF.